A selection of T cell receptor beta chains follows, all from one sample in a study of T cell changes during pregnancy in multiple sclerosis. TCRdb's table, derived via immunoSEQ multiplex PCR, lists solely in-frame clones and lacks some. The sample has approximately 59,000 clones, 90% to 95% seen once; the top ten hold over 1.2%. Source: peripheral blood, taken in the third trimester of pregnancy. These receptors all come from a female donor in good health, enrolled as a control in a pregnancy study. Both conserved end residues are part of each CDR3. The order of the fields is J gene, V gene, clone size, D gene, CDR3 protein, CDR3 DNA. The D gene is left open where the match is weak. Only some rows state a clone size, as once, few, many or a class for expanded clones.

>TRBJ2-7|TRBV4-3|-|-
CASSLDGSLGGEQYF
TGCGCCAGCAGCTTAGACGGCTCCCTGGGAGGCGAGCAGTACTTC
>TRBJ2-2|TRBV4-1|once|TRBD2
CASSLRGGRGGELFF
TGCGCCAGCAGCCTGCGGGGGGGCCGAGGCGGGGAGCTGTTTTTT
>TRBJ1-2|TRBV25-1|-|-
CASSGLPDYGYTF
TGTGCCAGCAGTGGACTCCCAGACTATGGCTACACCTTC
>TRBJ1-3|TRBV5-1|-|-
CASSLRDTVVNCLSGNTIYF
TGCGCCAGCAGCTTGAGAGATACAGTAGTCAACTGCCTCTCTGGAAACACCATATATTTT
>TRBJ1-2|TRBV30|once|-
CAWSDQLTVYGYTF
TGTGCCTGGAGTGATCAATTAACGGTGTATGGCTACACCTTC
>TRBJ1-6|TRBV4-2|few|-
CASSRQVNDSPLHF
TGTGCCAGCAGCCGACAGGTAAATGATTCACCCCTCCACTTT
>TRBJ1-2|TRBV7-3|-|TRBD1
CASGPGTGYGYTF
TGTGCCAGCGGGCCCGGGACAGGGTATGGCTACACCTTC
>TRBJ2-3|TRBV2|-|TRBD2
CATRERGITDTQYF
TGTGCCACCAGGGAGCGGGGGATCACAGATACGCAGTATTTT
>TRBJ1-2|TRBV2|once|TRBD1
CASRGQGIYYGYTF
TGTGCCAGCAGGGGACAGGGGATCTACTATGGCTACACCTTC
>TRBJ1-2|TRBV4-1|-|-
CASSQPDRTNYGYTF
TGCGCCAGCAGCCAACCCGACAGGACTAACTATGGCTACACCTTC
>TRBJ1-2|TRBV6-6|-|-
CASSYSRTEDGYTF
TGTGCCAGCAGTTACTCACGGACGGAGGATGGCTACACCTTC
>TRBJ2-2|TRBV4-2|once|-
CASSQVSENTGELFF
TGTGCCAGCAGCCAAGTAAGCGAGAACACCGGGGAGCTGTTTTTT
>TRBJ2-1|TRBV12-5|-|-
CASGLGPYNEQFF
TGTGCTAGTGGTTTGGGTCCATACAATGAGCAGTTCTTC
>TRBJ2-7|TRBV27|-|TRBD2
CASSRAGLAALEQYF
TGTGCCAGCAGTAGGGCAGGACTAGCCGCTCTCGAGCAGTACTTC
>TRBJ1-5|TRBV6-1|-|TRBD1
CASSGPGTGTTNQPQHF
TGTGCCAGCAGTGGCCCGGGGACAGGGACAACAAATCAGCCCCAGCATTTT
>TRBJ1-3|TRBV4-3|-|TRBD1
CASSQGVNQGASGNTIYF
TGCGCCAGCAGCCAAGGGGTTAACCAGGGGGCTTCTGGAAACACCATATATTTT
>TRBJ2-3|TRBV7-3|-|-
CASSLRGSRPDTQYF
TGTGCCAGCAGCTTAAGAGGTAGTCGGCCGGATACGCAGTATTTT
>TRBJ2-3|TRBV15|-|-
CATSRGLSTSTDTQYF
TGTGCCACCAGCAGAGGCCTCTCCACTAGCACAGATACGCAGTATTTT
>TRBJ2-5|TRBV5-4|-|-
CASSLAPGQETQYF
TGTGCCAGCAGCTTGGCCCCCGGGCAAGAGACCCAGTACTTC
>TRBJ2-1|TRBV7-8|-|TRBD2
CASSLAGGGRTNEQFF
TGTGCCAGCAGCTTAGCGGGGGGGGGTAGGACAAATGAGCAGTTCTTC
>TRBJ1-4|TRBV7-7|-|-
CASSREAGINEKLFF
TGTGCTAGCAGCCGTGAGGCGGGAATTAATGAAAAACTGTTTTTT
>TRBJ2-7|TRBV5-1|-|-
CASSGAYEQYF
TGCGCCAGCAGCGGAGCCTACGAGCAGTACTTC
>TRBJ1-6|TRBV27|-|TRBD1
CASRQGWNSPLHF
TGTGCCAGCAGACAGGGGTGGAATTCACCCCTCCACTTT
>TRBJ2-2|TRBV6-5|-|TRBD2
CATSLAGGTGELFF
TGTGCCACCTCCCTAGCGGGGGGCACCGGGGAGCTGTTTTTT
>TRBJ1-2|TRBV7-2|-|-
CASSLEAGRGYTF
TGTGCCAGCAGCTTAGAGGCAGGCCGTGGCTACACCTTC
>TRBJ1-4|TRBV7-9|-|TRBD1
CASSSGTDEKLFF
TGTGCCAGCAGCTCTGGGACAGATGAAAAACTGTTTTTT
>TRBJ1-4|TRBV4-1|-|-
CASSRGGTDEKLFF
TGCGCCAGCAGCCGCGGCGGGACGGATGAAAAACTGTTTTTT
>TRBJ2-3|TRBV18|-|-
CASSPQGLADTQYF
TGTGCCAGCTCTCCTCAGGGTCTTGCAGATACGCAGTATTTT
>TRBJ2-3|TRBV15|-|-
CATSRRTADTQYF
TGTGCCACCAGCAGAAGAACGGCAGATACGCAGTATTTT
>TRBJ2-7|TRBV13|-|-
CASSLAGYEQYF
TGTGCCAGCAGCTTAGCCGGCTACGAGCAGTACTTC
>TRBJ2-6|TRBV7-9|-|TRBD1
CALRTGNTVLTF
TGTGCCTTGAGGACAGGGAACACCGTCCTGACTTTC